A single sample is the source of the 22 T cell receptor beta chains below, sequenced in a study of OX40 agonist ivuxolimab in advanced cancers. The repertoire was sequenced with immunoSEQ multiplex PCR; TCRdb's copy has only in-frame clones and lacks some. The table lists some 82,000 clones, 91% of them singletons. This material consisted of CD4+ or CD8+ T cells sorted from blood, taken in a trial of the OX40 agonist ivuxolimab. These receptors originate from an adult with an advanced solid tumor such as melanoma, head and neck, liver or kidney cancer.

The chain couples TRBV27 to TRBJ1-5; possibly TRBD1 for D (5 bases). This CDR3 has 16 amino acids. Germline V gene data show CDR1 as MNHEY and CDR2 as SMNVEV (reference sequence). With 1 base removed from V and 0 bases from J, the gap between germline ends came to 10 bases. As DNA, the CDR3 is TGTGCCAGCAGTTTATGGGGGGACTATAGCAATCAGCCCCAGCATTTT. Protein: CASSLWGDYSNQPQHF.

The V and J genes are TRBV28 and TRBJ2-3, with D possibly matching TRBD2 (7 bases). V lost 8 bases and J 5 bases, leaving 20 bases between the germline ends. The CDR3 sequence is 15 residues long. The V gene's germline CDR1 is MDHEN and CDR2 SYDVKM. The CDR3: CASSPRGGAGDTQYF. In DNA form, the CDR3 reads TGTGCCAGCTCACCGAGGGGGGGCGCGGGAGATACGCAGTATTTT.

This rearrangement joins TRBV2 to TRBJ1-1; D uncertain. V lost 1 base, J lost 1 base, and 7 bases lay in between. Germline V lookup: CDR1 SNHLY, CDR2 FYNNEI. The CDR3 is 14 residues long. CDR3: CASSEVVRNTEAFF. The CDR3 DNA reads TGTGCCAGCAGTGAAGTAGTCCGGAACACTGAAGCTTTCTTT.

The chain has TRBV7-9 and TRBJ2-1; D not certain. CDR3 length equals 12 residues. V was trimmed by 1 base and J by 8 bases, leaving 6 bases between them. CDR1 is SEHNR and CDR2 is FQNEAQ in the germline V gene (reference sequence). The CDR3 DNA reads TGTGCCAGCAGCTTAGGTTTACATGAGCAGTTCTTC. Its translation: CASSLGLHEQFF.

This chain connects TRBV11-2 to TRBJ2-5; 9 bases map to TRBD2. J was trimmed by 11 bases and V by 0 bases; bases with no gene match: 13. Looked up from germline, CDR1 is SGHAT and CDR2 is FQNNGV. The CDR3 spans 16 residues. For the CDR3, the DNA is TGTGCCAGCAGCTTAGAAGGGCTAGCGGGAACAAAGGAGCAGTACTTC. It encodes CASSLEGLAGTKEQYF.

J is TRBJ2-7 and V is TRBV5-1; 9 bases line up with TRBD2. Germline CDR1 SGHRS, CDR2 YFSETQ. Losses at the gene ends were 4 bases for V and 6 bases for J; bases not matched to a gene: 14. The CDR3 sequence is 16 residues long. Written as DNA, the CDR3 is TGCGCCAGCAGCCCCACCGTAGGTAGCGGGAGAGGCGAGCAGTACTTC. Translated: CASSPTVGSGRGEQYF.

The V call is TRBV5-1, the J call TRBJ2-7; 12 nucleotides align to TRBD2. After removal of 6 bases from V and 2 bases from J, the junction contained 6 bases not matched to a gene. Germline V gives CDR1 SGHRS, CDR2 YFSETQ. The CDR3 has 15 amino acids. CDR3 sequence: CASKEGLAGPYEQYF. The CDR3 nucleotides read TGCGCCAGCAAGGAGGGACTAGCGGGTCCCTACGAGCAGTACTTC.

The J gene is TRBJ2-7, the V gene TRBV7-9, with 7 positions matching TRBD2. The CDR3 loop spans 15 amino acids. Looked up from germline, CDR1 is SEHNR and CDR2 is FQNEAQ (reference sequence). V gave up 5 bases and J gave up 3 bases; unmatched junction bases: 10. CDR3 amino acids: CASSPRGGRFYEQYF. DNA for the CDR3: TGTGCCAGCAGCCCCCGGGGCGGGAGATTCTACGAGCAGTACTTC. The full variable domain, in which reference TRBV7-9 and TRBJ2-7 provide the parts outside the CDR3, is DTGVSQNPRHKITKRGQNVTFRCDPISEHNRLYWYRQTLGQGPEFLTYFQNEAQLEKSRLLSDRFSAERPKGSFSTLEIQRTEQGDSAMYLCASSPRGGRFYEQYFGPGTRLTVT.

The CDR3: CASGQNAAGDYEQYF. CDR3 sequence (DNA): TGTGCCAGCGGGCAGAATGCGGCGGGCGACTACGAGCAGTACTTC. The rearrangement links TRBV6-6 to TRBJ2-7, with D possibly being TRBD2 (5 bases). Germline CDR1 reads MNHNY; CDR2 reads SVGAGI (reference sequence). Trimming took off 8 bases at V and 3 bases at J, with 20 bases between the two ends. The CDR3 contains 15 residues.

CDR3 in amino acids: CAWSSSGETQYF. CDR3 DNA sequence: TGTGCCTGGAGTAGCTCCGGAGAGACCCAGTACTTC. The gene calls are TRBV30 and TRBJ2-5; D is undetermined. The CDR3 sequence is 12 residues long. Deletions cut 2 bases from V and 4 bases from J, with 8 bases between. Per the germline V gene, CDR1 is GTSNPN and CDR2 is SVGIG (reference sequence).

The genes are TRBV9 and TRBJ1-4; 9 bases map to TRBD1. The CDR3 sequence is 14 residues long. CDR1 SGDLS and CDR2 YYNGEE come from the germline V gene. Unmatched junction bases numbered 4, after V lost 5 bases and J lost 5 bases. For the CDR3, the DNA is TGTGCCAGCAGGATGACAGGGGGAAATGAAAAACTGTTTTTT. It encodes CASRMTGGNEKLFF.

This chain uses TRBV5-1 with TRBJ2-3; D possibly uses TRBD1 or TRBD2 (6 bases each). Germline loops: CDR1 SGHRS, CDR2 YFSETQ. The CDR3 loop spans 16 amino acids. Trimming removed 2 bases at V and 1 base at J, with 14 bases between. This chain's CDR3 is CASSFFLGGGTDTQYF. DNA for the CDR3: TGCGCCAGCAGCTTCTTCCTGGGGGGCGGCACAGATACGCAGTATTTT.

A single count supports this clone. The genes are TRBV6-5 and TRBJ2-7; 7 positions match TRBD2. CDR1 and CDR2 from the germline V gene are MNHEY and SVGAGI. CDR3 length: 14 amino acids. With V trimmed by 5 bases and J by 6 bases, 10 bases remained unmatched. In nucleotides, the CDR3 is TGTGCCAGCAGTAACCTTGGGACTACCGGCGAGCAGTACTTC. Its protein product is CASSNLGTTGEQYF.

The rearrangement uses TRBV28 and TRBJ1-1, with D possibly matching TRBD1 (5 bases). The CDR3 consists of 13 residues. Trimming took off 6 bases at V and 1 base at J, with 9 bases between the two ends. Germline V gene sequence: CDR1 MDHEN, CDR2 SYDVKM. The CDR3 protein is CASSRTGNTEAFF. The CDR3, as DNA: TGTGCCAGCAGCAGAACAGGGAACACTGAAGCTTTCTTT.

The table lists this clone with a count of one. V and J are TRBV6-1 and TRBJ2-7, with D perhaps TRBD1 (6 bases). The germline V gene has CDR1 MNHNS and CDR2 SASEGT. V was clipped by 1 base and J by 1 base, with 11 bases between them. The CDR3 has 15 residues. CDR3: CASSEGQGHSYEQYF. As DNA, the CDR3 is TGTGCCAGCAGTGAAGGGCAGGGGCATTCCTACGAGCAGTACTTC.

Here the CDR3 reads CASSEGLAAPYEQYF. The CDR3 DNA follows: TGTGCCAGCAGTGAAGGTCTAGCGGCCCCCTACGAGCAGTACTTC. The chain links TRBV2 to TRBJ2-7; 7 bases match TRBD2. The CDR3 length is 15 residues. With V trimmed by 1 base and J by 2 bases, 5 bases remained unmatched. Looked up from germline, CDR1 is SNHLY and CDR2 is FYNNEI.

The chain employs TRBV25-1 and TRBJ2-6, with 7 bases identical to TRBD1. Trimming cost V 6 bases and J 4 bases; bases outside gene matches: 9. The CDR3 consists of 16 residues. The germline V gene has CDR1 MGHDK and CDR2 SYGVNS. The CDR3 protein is CASSATGAGGANVLTF. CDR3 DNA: TGTGCCAGCAGCGCCACAGGGGCAGGGGGGGCCAACGTCCTGACTTTC.

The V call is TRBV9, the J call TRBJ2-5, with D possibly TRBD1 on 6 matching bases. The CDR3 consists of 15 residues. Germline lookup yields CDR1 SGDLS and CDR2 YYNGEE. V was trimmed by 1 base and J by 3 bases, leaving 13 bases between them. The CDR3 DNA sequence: TGTGCCAGCAGCGTAACAGGACAGACCGAAGAGACCCAGTACTTC. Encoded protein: CASSVTGQTEETQYF.

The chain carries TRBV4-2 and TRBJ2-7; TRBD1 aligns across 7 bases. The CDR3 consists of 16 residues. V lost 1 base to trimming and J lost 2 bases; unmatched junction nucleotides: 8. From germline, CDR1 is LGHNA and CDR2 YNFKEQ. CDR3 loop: CASSQATGIMAYEQYF. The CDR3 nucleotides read TGTGCCAGCAGCCAAGCGACAGGGATAATGGCCTACGAGCAGTACTTC.

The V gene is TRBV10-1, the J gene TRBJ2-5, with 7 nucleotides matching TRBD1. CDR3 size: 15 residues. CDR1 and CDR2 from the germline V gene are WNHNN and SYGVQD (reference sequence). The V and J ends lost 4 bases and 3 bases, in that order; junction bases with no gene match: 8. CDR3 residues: CASSATGTEKETQYF. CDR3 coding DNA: TGCGCCAGCAGTGCGACCGGGACAGAAAAAGAGACCCAGTACTTC.

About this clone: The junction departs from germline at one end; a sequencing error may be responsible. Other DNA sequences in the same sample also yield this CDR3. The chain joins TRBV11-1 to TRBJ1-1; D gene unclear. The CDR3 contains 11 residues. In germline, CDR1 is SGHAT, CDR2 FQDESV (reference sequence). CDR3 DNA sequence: TGTGCCAGCTGCGATTCTAGTGAAGCCTTCTTT. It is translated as CASCDSSEAFF.

CDR3 protein: CASSFSTDPNTEAFF. In DNA form, the CDR3 reads TGTGCCAGCAGTTTCTCGACCGATCCGAACACTGAAGCTTTCTTT. V usage is TRBV27 and J usage is TRBJ1-1; D not certain. CDR1 and CDR2 (germline): MNHEY, SMNVEV (reference sequence). Trimming pared 3 bases from V and 1 base from J, leaving 12 bases between. The CDR3 totals 15 residues.